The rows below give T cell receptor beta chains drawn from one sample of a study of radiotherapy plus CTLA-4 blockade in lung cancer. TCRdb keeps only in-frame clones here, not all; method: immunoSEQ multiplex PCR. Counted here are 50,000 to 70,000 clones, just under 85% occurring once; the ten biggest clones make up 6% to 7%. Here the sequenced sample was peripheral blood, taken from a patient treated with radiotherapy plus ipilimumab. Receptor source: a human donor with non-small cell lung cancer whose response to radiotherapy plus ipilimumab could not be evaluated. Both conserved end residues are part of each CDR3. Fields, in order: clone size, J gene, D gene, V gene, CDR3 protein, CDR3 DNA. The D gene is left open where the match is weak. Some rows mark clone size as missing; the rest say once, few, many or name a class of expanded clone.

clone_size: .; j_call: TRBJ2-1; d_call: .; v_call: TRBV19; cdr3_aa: CASSMADFPYNEQFF; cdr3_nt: TGTGCCAGTAGTATGGCAGACTTTCCCTACAATGAGCAGTTCTTC
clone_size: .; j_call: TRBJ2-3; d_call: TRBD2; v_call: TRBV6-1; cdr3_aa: CASSERFWAGGETDTQYF; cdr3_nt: TGTGCCAGCAGTGAAAGGTTTTGGGCGGGAGGAGAAACAGATACGCAGTATTTT
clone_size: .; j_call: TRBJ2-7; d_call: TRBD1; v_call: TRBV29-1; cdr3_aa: CSAGDRGYEQYF; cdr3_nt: TGCAGCGCCGGAGACAGGGGCTACGAGCAGTACTTC
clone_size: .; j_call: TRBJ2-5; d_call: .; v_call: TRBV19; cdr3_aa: CASSTTPVASETQYF; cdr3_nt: TGTGCCAGTAGTACAACCCCGGTCGCCTCAGAGACCCAGTACTTC
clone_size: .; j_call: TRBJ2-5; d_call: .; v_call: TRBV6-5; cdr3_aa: CASSYKAMGREQTQYF; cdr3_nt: TGTGCCAGCAGTTACAAAGCAATGGGCAGGGAACAGACCCAGTACTTC
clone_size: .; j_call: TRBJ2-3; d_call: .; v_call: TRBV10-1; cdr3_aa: CASSDGGTDTQYF; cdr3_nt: TGCGCCAGCAGTGACGGGGGCACAGATACGCAGTATTTT
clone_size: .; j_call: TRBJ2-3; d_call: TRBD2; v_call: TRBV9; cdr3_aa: CASSVAVPSGVGSTDTQYF; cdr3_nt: TGTGCCAGCAGCGTAGCTGTTCCTAGCGGAGTGGGTAGCACAGATACGCAGTATTTT
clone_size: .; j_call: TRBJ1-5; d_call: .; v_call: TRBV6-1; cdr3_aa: CATREALRPQHF; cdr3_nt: TGTGCCACCAGGGAGGCCCTGCGGCCCCAGCATTTT
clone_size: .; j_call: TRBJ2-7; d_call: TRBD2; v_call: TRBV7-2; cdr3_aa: CASSASGGPSYEQYF; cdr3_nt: TGTGCCAGCAGCGCTAGCGGGGGGCCCTCCTACGAGCAGTACTTC
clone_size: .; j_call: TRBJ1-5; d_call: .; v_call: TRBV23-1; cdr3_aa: CASSPHSGEQSGQPQHF; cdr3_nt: TGCGCCAGCAGTCCCCACTCGGGGGAACAGAGCGGTCAGCCCCAGCATTTT
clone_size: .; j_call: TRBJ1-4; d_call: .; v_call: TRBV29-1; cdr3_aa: CSVRGGMQNEKLFF; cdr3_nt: TGCAGCGTTCGGGGGGGGATGCAGAATGAAAAACTGTTTTTT
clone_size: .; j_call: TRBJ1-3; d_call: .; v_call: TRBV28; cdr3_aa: CASKGLGNTIYF; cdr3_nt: TGTGCCAGCAAGGGACTTGGAAACACCATATATTTT
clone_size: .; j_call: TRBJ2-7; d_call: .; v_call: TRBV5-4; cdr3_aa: CASSLEGTGALYEQYF; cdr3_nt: TGTGCCAGCAGCTTGGAGGGGACGGGAGCCTTGTACGAGCAGTACTTC
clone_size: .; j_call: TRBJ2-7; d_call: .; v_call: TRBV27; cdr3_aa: CASGPKEQYF; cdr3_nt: TGTGCCAGCGGCCCGAAAGAGCAGTACTTC
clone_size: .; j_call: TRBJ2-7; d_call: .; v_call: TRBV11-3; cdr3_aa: CASSSLRAGPFVGEQYF; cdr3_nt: TGTGCCAGCAGCAGCCTGAGAGCGGGCCCTTTCGTGGGGGAGCAGTACTTC
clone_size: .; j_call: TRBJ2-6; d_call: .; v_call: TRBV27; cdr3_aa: CASSPLVGQDSSGANVLTF; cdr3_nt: TGTGCCAGCAGCCCACTAGTCGGCCAGGATAGCTCTGGGGCCAACGTCCTGACTTTC
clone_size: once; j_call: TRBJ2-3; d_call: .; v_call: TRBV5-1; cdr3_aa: CASSLEGGASTDTQYF; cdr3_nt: TGCGCCAGCAGCTTGGAGGGCGGGGCTAGCACAGATACGCAGTATTTT
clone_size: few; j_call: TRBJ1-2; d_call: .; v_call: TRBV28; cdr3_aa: CASSLSGHSYGYTF; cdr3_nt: TGTGCCAGCAGTTTAAGTGGCCATTCCTATGGCTACACCTTC
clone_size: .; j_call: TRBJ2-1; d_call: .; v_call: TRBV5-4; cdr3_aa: CASSGSSTGVWNNEQFF; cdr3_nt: TGTGCCAGCAGCGGGAGCTCGACGGGAGTTTGGAACAATGAGCAGTTCTTC
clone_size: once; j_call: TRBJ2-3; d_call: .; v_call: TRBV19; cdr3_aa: CATWRESTDTQYF; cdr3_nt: TGTGCCACCTGGAGGGAGAGCACAGATACGCAGTATTTT
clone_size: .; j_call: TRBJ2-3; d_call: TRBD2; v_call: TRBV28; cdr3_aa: CASSLPGGREPQYF; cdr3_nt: TGTGCCAGCAGTTTACCCGGCGGGCGGGAGCCGCAGTATTTT
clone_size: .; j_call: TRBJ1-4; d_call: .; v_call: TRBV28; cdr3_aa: CASSLLAGGGEKLFF; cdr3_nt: TGTGCCAGCAGTCTGTTGGCGGGCGGGGGAGAAAAACTGTTTTTT
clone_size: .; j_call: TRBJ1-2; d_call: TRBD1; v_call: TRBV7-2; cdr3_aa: CASSSRRTGDGYTF; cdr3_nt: TGTGCCAGCAGCTCCCGCCGGACAGGGGATGGCTACACCTTC
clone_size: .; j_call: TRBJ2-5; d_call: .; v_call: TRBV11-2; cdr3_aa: CASSLGLVAGDQETQYF; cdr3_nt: TGTGCCAGCAGCTTAGGCCTAGTTGCGGGCGACCAAGAGACCCAGTACTTC
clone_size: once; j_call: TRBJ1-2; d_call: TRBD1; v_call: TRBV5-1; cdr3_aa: CASSGTGNVGYTF; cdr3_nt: TGCGCCAGTTCAGGGACAGGGAATGTGGGCTACACCTTC
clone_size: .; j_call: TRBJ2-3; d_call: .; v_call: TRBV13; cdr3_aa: CASSPTLTGDFTDTQYF; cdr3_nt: TGTGCCAGCAGCCCAACCCTCACCGGAGACTTCACAGATACGCAGTATTTT
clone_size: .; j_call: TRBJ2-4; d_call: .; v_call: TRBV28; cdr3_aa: CASSLSAGGQNIQYF; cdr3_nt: TGTGCCAGCAGTTTATCGGCAGGAGGCCAAAACATTCAGTACTTC
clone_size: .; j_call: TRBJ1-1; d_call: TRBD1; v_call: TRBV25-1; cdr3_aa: CASSGGQGTEAFF; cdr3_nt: TGTGCCAGCAGTGGAGGACAGGGCACTGAAGCTTTCTTT
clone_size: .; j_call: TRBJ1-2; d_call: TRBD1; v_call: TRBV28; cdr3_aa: CASSEKGARLYTF; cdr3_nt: TGTGCCAGCAGTGAGAAGGGGGCGCGACTGTACACCTTC
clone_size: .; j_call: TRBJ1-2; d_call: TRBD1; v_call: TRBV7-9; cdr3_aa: CASSQRDSLAYGYTF; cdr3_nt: TGTGCCAGCAGCCAAAGGGACAGCCTGGCCTATGGCTACACCTTC
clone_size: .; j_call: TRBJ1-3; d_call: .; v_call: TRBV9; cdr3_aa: CASSALDFSGNTIYF; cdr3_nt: TGTGCCAGCAGCGCCTTGGACTTCTCTGGAAACACCATATATTTT
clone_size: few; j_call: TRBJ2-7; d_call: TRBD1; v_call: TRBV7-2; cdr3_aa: CASSLSRQGSGEQYF; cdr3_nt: TGTGCCAGCAGCTTAAGCCGACAGGGTTCGGGCGAGCAGTACTTC
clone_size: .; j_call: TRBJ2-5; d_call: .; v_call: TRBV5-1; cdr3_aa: CASSLDGQGGTQYF; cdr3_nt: TGCGCCAGCAGCTTGGACGGGCAAGGGGGGACCCAGTACTTC
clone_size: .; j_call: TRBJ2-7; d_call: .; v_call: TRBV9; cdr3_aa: CASSGGGLLRDEQYF; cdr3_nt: TGTGCCAGCAGCGGTGGGGGACTCCTAAGGGACGAGCAGTACTTC
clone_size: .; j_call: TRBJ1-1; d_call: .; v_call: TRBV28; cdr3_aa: CASRPSQGVGEAFF; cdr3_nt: TGTGCCAGCAGACCCTCACAGGGAGTGGGTGAAGCTTTCTTT
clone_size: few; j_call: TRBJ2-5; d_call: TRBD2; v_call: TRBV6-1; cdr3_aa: CASRHPAGGGETQYF; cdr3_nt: TGTGCCAGCAGACACCCGGCGGGGGGCGGAGAGACCCAGTACTTC
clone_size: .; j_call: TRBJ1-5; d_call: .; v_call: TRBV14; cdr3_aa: CASSQGGDQPQHF; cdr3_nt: TGTGCCAGCAGCCAAGGGGGCGATCAGCCCCAGCATTTT
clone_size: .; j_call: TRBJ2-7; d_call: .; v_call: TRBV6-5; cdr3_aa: CASSYQGRLYEQYF; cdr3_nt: TGTGCCAGCAGTTATCAGGGGCGACTCTACGAGCAGTACTTC
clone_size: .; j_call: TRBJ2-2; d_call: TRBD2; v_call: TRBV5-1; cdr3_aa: CASSFGLAGAGTGELFF; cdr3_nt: TGCGCCAGCAGCTTCGGACTAGCGGGGGCGGGGACCGGGGAGCTGTTTTTT
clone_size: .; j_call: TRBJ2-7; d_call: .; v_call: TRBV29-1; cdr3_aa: CSVALRAVAKQYF; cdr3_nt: TGCAGCGTTGCCCTCAGGGCCGTGGCAAAGCAGTACTTC
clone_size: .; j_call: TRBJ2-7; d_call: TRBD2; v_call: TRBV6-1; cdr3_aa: CASSEGVGGYEQYF; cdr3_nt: TGTGCCAGCAGTGAAGGGGTGGGAGGGTACGAGCAGTACTTC
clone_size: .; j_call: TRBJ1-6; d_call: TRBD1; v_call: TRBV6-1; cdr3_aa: CASSQGVDNSPLHF; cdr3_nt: TGTGCCAGCAGCCAGGGGGTCGATAATTCACCCCTCCACTTT